This TCR beta chain was sequenced in a study of blood T cell repertoires in COVID-19. Study-wide background: Acute-phase and convalescent COVID-19 samples originated in the United States, Italy and Spain. The cDNA or gDNA used as material had been derived from T cells, B-cell-depleted T cells, or PBMCs.

Data came from immunoSEQ multiplex PCR; TCRdb stores just in-frame clones and leaves some out. The sample contains 340,000 or so clones, around 83% of which appear only once. Germline trimming cut 2 bases from V and 7 bases from J; bases unmatched to any gene: 9. CDR1 and CDR2 (germline): MNHEY, SVGAGI. The CDR3 has 15 amino acids. The TCR was taken from a man aged 30 to 45 with active or convalescent COVID-19. This chain joins TRBV6-5 and TRBJ1-2, with 8 bases identical to TRBD1. Source material: peripheral blood. In DNA form, the CDR3 reads TGTGCCAGCAGTTACGACCCTTCAGGGGGCGTTGGCTACACCTTC. Its translation: CASSYDPSGGVGYTF.